The source of this T cell receptor beta chain is a study of T cells in Graves' hyperthyroidism and ophthalmopathy. This CDR3 has 12 amino acids. Germline-derived CDR1 and CDR2 are GTSNPN and SVGIG (reference sequence). V lost 4 bases and J 1 base, leaving 4 bases between the germline ends. This clonotype was observed a handful of times. Researchers amplified the TCR beta CDR3 regions from RNA transcripts. HTBI primers were employed in a first-round RT-PCR of the TCR CDR3. TCRdb reprocessed the multiplex PCR reads with MiXCR, giving one entry per CDR3 protein. Here the sample spans under 400,000 distinct CDR3 sequences, approximately 15% being singletons.

The sample taken for sequencing was blood. This receptor was identified in a woman between 55 and 75 years old with Graves' hyperthyroidism. V usage is TRBV30 and J usage is TRBJ2-2; unclear D gene. This chain's CDR3 is CAWKRNTGELFF. CDR3 DNA: TGTGCCTGGAAACGGAACACCGGGGAGCTGTTTTTT.